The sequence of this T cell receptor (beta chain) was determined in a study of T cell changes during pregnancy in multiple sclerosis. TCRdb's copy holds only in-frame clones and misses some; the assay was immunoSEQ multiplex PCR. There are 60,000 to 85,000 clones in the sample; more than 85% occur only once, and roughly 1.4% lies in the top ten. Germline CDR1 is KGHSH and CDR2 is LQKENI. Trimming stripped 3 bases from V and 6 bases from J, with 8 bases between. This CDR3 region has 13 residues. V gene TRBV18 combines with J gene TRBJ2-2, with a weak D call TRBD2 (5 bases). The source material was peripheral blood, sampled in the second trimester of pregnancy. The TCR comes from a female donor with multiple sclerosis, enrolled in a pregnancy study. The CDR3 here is CASSPDYAGELFF. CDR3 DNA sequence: TGTGCCAGCTCACCCGACTACGCCGGGGAGCTGTTTTTT.